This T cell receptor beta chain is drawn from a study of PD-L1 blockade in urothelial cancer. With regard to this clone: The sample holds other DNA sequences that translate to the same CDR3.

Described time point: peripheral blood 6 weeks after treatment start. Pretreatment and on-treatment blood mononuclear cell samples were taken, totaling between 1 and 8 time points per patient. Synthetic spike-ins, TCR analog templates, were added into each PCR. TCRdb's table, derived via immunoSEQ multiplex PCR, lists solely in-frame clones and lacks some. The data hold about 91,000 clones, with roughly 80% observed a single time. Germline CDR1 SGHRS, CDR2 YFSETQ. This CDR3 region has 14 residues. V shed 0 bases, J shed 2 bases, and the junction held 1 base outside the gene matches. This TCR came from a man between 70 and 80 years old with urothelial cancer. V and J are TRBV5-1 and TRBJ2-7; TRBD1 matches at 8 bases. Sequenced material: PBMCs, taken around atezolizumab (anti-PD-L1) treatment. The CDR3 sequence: CASSLGQGPYEQYF. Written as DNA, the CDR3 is TGCGCCAGCAGCTTGGGACAGGGGCCCTACGAGCAGTACTTC.